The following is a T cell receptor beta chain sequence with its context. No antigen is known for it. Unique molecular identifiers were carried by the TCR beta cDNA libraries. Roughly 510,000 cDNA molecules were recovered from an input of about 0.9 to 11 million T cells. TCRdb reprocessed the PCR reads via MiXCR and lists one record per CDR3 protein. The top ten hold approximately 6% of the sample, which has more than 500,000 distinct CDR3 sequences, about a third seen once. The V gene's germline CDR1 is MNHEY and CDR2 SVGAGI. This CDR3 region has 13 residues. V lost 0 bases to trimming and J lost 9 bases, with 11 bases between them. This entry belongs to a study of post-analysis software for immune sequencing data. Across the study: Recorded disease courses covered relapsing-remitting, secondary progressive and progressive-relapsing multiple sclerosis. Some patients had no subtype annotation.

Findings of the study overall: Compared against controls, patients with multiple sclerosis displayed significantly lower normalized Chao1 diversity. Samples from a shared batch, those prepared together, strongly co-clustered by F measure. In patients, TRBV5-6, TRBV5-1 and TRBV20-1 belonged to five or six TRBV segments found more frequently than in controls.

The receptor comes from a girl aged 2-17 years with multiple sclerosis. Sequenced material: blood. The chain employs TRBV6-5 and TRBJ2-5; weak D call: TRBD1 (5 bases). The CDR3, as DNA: TGTGCCAGCAGTTACTCCAGGCAGGGTCCCCAGTACTTC. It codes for CASSYSRQGPQYF.